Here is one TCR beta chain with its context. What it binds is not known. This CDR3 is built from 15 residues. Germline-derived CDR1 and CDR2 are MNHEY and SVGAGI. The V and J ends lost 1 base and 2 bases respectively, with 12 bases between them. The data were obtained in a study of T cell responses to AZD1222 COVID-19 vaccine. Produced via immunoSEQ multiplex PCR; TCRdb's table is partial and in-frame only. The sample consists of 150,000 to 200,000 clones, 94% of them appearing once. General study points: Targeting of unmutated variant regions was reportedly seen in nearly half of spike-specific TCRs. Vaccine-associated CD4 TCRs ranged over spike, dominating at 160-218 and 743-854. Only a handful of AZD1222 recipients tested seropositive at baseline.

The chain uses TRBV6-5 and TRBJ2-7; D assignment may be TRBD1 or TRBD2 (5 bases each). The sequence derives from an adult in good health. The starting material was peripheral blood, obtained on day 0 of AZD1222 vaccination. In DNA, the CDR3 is TGTGCCAGCAGTTACTACCGGGACCGAACCTACGAGCAGTACTTC. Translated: CASSYYRDRTYEQYF.